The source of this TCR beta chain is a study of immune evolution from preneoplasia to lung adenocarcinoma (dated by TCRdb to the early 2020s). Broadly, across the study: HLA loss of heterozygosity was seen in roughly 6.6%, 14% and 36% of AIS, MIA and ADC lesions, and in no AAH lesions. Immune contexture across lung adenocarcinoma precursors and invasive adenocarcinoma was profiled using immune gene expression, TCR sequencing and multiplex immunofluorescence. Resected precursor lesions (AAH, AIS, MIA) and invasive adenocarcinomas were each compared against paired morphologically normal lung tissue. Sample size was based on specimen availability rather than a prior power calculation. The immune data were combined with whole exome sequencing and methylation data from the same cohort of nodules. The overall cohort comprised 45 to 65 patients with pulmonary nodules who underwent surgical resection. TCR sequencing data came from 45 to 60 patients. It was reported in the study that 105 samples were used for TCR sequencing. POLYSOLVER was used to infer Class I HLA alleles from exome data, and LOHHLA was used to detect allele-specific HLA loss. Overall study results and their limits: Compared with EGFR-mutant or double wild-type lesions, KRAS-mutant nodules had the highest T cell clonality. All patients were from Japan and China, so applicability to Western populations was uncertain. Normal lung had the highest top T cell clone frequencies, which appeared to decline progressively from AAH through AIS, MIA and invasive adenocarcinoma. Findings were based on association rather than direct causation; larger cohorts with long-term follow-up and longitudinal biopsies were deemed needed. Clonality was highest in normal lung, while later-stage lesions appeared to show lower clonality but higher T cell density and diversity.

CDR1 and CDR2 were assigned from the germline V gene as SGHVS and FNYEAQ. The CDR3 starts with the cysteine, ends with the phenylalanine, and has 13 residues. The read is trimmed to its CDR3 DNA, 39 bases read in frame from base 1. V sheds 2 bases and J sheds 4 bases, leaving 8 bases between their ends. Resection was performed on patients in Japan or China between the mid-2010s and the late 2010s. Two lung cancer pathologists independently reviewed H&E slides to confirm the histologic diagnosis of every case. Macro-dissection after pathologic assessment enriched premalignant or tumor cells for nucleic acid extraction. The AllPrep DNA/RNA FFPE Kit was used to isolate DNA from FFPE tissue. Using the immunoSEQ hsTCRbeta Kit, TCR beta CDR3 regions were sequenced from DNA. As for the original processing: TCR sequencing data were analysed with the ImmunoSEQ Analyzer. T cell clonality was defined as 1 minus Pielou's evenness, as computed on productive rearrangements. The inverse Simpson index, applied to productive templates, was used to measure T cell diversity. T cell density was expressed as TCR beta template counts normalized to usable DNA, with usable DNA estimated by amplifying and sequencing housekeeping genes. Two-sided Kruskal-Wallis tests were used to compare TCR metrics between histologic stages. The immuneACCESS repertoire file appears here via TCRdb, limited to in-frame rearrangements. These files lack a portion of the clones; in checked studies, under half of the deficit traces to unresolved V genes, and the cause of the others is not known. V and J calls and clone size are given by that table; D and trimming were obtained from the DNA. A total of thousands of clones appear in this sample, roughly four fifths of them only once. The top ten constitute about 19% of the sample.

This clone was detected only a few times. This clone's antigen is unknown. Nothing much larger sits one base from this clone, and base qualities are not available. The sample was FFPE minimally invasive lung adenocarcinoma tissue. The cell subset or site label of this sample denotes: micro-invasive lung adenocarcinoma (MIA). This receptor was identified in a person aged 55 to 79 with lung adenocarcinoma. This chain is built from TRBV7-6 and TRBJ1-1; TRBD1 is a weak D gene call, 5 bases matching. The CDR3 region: CASSLLRGTEAFF. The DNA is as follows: TGTGCCAGCAGCTTACTGAGGGGCACTGAAGCTTTCTTT.